These 7 T cell receptor beta chains were all obtained from the same sample, sequenced in a study of PD-1 blockade in classical Hodgkin lymphoma. The repertoire was sequenced with immunoSEQ multiplex PCR; TCRdb's copy has only in-frame clones and lacks some. Found here are 10,000 to 15,000 clones, approximately 80% of them singletons; the top ten hold roughly a quarter. Every single patient, without exception, relapsed after autologous stem cell transplantation, and brentuximab vedotin exposure varied. Thawed PBMCs were subjected to magnetic negative selection, which yielded isolated CD8+ T cells. Source: CD8+ T cells from blood, taken at baseline. Receptors were obtained from a human donor with classical Hodgkin lymphoma.

Sample share makes this clone medium-sized. CDR3 nucleotides: TGTGCCACCAGCCCCTCCTCGGGGGCGGGAGAGACCCAGTACTTC. It translates to CATSPSSGAGETQYF. The chain couples TRBV15 to TRBJ2-5, with D tentatively TRBD1 or TRBD2 (6 bases each). The CDR3 loop spans 15 amino acids. The V end was cut by 5 bases, the J end by 4 bases, with 17 bases between. CDR1 LNHNV and CDR2 YYDKDF come from the germline V gene (reference sequence).

The rearrangement uses TRBV11-2 and TRBJ2-7; D perhaps matches TRBD1 (6 bases). CDR3 length: 15 amino acids. V was clipped by 7 bases and J by 7 bases, with 23 bases between them. Germline V gives CDR1 SGHAT, CDR2 FQNNGV. The CDR3 DNA is TGTGCCAGCAACACCCTTCTCGGACAGTTTAAGGAGCAGTACTTC. It is translated as CASNTLLGQFKEQYF.

V and J are TRBV30 and TRBJ2-7; weak D call: TRBD2 (5 bases). Looked up from germline, CDR1 is GTSNPN and CDR2 is SVGIG (reference sequence). The CDR3 sequence is 14 residues long. Trimming left V 0 bases short and J 2 bases short, with 11 bases between. CDR3 sequence: CAWSVHGNAYEQYF. In DNA, the CDR3 is TGTGCCTGGAGTGTACACGGGAACGCCTACGAGCAGTACTTC.

V usage is TRBV7-2 and J usage is TRBJ1-6, with no clear D. Trimming pared 5 bases from V and 10 bases from J, leaving 18 bases between. CDR3 size: 15 residues. Germline values: CDR1 SGHTA, CDR2 FQGNSA. The CDR3: CASSTIGWGKSPLHF. For the CDR3, the DNA is TGTGCCAGCAGCACTATAGGTTGGGGTAAATCACCCCTCCACTTT. Drawing the rest from reference TRBV7-2 and TRBJ1-6, the complete variable domain is GAGVSQSPSNKVTEKGKDVELRCDPISGHTALYWYRQSLGQGLEFLIYFQGNSAPDKSGLPSDRFSAERTGGSVSTLTIQRTQQEDSAVYLCASSTIGWGKSPLHFGNGTRLTVT.

The V and J genes are TRBV7-8 and TRBJ1-1; TRBD1 might be the D (6 bases). The ends were cut back, 4 bases at V and 6 bases at J, with 15 bases in the middle. Germline V gene data show CDR1 as SGHVS and CDR2 as FQNEAQ. The CDR3 consists of 14 residues. The CDR3 DNA reads TGTGCCAGCAGCTCGTTACAGGGTTCGCCTGAAGCTTTCTTT. Protein: CASSSLQGSPEAFF.

The V call is TRBV9, the J call TRBJ2-5; a possible D gene is TRBD1 (5 bases). This CDR3 region has 15 residues. Germline V gene sequence: CDR1 SGDLS, CDR2 YYNGEE. With 4 bases removed from V and 5 bases from J, the gap between germline ends came to 18 bases. CDR3: CASSSETVAAETQYF. In DNA, the CDR3 is TGTGCCAGCAGCTCGGAGACAGTCGCCGCGGAGACCCAGTACTTC.

This clone was detected a few times. This chain links TRBV2 with TRBJ1-5; possibly TRBD1 for D (5 bases). There are 14 residues in the CDR3. Germline V CDR1 and CDR2: SNHLY, FYNNEI. Trimming removed 3 bases at V and 0 bases at J, with 6 bases between. The CDR3 sequence is CASSEGDSNQPQHF. CDR3 bases: TGTGCCAGCAGTGAGGGGGATAGCAATCAGCCCCAGCATTTT.